What follows are 26 T cell receptor beta chains derived from one specimen sequenced in a study of cytomegalovirus exposure and HLA in healthy donors. PCR involved 60 Vbeta and 13 Jbeta primers. The data were produced by immunoSEQ multiplex PCR, yet TCRdb's version contains in-frame clones alone and is incomplete. The data contain about 170,000 clones, around 84% of them singletons. Sequencing used PBMCs. The receptors here all came from a man younger than 40 in good health and CMV-seropositive.

This clone was observed a single time. CDR3 amino acids: CASGLVPSGNTGELFF. DNA for the CDR3: TGTGCTAGTGGTTTGGTACCTAGCGGGAACACCGGGGAGCTGTTTTTT. The V gene is TRBV12-5, the J gene TRBJ2-2; 7 positions match TRBD2. J was trimmed by 1 base and V by 0 bases; bases with no gene match: 2. Germline CDR1 is LGHNT and CDR2 is FRNRAP. The CDR3 consists of 16 residues.

This chain links TRBV7-9 with TRBJ2-7, with TRBD1 as a possible D gene (5 bases). Germline V CDR1 and CDR2: SEHNR, FQNEAQ (reference sequence). V was trimmed by 1 base and J by 2 bases, leaving 9 bases between them. The length of the CDR3 is 14 residues. CDR3 protein: CASSLDQGPYEQYF. CDR3 in DNA: TGTGCCAGCAGCTTAGACCAGGGCCCCTACGAGCAGTACTTC.

The chain recombines TRBV20-1 with TRBJ2-7; TRBD1 is a possible D gene (6 bases). Trimming stripped 5 bases from V and 5 bases from J, with 10 bases between. The CDR3 runs to 11 residues. CDR1 is DFQATT and CDR2 is SNEGSKA in the germline V gene (reference sequence). This CDR3 is CSALQGNEQYF. CDR3 in DNA: TGCAGTGCTTTACAGGGCAACGAGCAGTACTTC.

The V gene is TRBV5-1, the J gene TRBJ2-2, with 9 bases identical to TRBD1. The V gene end was trimmed by 8 bases and the J gene end by 4 bases; junction bases not matched to a gene: 12. The CDR3 extends over 16 amino acids. Looked up from germline, CDR1 is SGHRS and CDR2 is YFSETQ. The CDR3 protein is CASSSINRGPTGELFF. DNA of the CDR3: TGCGCCAGTTCCTCCATTAACAGGGGGCCCACCGGGGAGCTGTTTTTT.

The chain joins TRBV7-9 to TRBJ2-2, with 14 bases aligning to TRBD2. The CDR3 totals 17 residues. V trimming: 4 bases; J trimming: 5 bases; junction bases outside the gene matches: 6. Germline V lookup: CDR1 SEHNR, CDR2 FQNEAQ (reference sequence). CDR3 region: CASSSGTSGRVTGELFF. For the CDR3, the DNA is TGTGCCAGCAGCTCGGGGACTAGCGGGAGAGTAACCGGGGAGCTGTTTTTT.

The J gene is TRBJ2-3, the V gene TRBV9; 10 nucleotides line up with TRBD2. CDR1 is SGDLS, CDR2 YYNGEE, per germline. Trimming took 3 bases from V and 4 from J; bases not matched to a gene: 5. The CDR3 has 15 amino acids. In DNA form, the CDR3 reads TGTGCCAGCAGCGGCCTAGCGGGAGCAGCAGATACGCAGTATTTT. Amino acids: CASSGLAGAADTQYF. Complete variable domain (other parts from reference TRBV9 and TRBJ2-3): DSGVTQTPKHLITATGQRVTLRCSPRSGDLSVYWYQQSLDQGLQFLIQYYNGEERAKGNILERFSAQQFPDLHSELNLSSLELGDSALYFCASSGLAGAADTQYFGPGTRLTVL.

The V gene is TRBV5-1, the J gene TRBJ1-2; 8 bases are a match to TRBD1. After removal of 2 bases from V and 7 bases from J, the junction contained 7 bases not matched to a gene. The CDR3 runs 14 residues. Germline-derived CDR1 and CDR2 are SGHRS and YFSETQ. Written as DNA, the CDR3 is TGCGCCAGCAGCTTCCAGGGGGCAGACGGTGGCTACACCTTC. The encoded protein is CASSFQGADGGYTF.

This clone showed up just once. The same CDR3 also results from other DNA sequences found in this sample. This sequence joins TRBV4-3 and TRBJ2-7; 12 bases align to TRBD2. Unmatched junction bases numbered 1, after V lost 0 bases and J lost 4 bases. Germline V CDR1 and CDR2: LGHNA, YSLEER. The CDR3 has 15 residues. CDR3 sequence: CASSQDTSGRYEQYV. The CDR3 DNA reads TGCGCCAGCAGCCAAGATACTAGCGGGAGGTACGAGCAGTACGTC.

The genes are TRBV7-9 and TRBJ2-2, with TRBD1 identical over 8 bases. Trimming took 5 bases from V and 4 from J; bases not matched to a gene: 6. Germline CDR1 is SEHNR and CDR2 is FQNEAQ (reference sequence). The CDR3 contains 15 residues. The CDR3, as DNA: TGTGCCAGCAGCCTGACAGGGGAAGTCACCGGGGAGCTGTTTTTT. It codes for CASSLTGEVTGELFF. The variable domain in full, completed from reference TRBV7-9 and TRBJ2-2, reads DTGVSQNPRHKITKRGQNVTFRCDPISEHNRLYWYRQTLGQGPEFLTYFQNEAQLEKSRLLSDRFSAERPKGSFSTLEIQRTEQGDSAMYLCASSLTGEVTGELFFGEGSRLTVL.

The chain is built from TRBV5-1 and TRBJ2-7, with 7 bases aligning to TRBD1. V lost 4 bases to trimming and J lost 5 bases; unmatched junction nucleotides: 6. Germline CDR1 reads SGHRS; CDR2 reads YFSETQ. This CDR3 spans 13 amino acids. CDR3 bases: TGCGCCAGCAGCCAGGGGGTAGGGAACGAGCAGTACTTC. It encodes CASSQGVGNEQYF.

The chain employs TRBV13 and TRBJ1-2; a possible D gene is TRBD1 (5 bases). V lost 0 bases, J lost 3 bases, and 8 bases lay in between. The CDR3 contains 14 residues. Germline assignment: CDR1 PRHDT and CDR2 FYEKMQ (reference sequence). DNA for the CDR3: TGTGCCAGCAGCTTAGGGGAGGGGTACTATGGCTACACCTTC. Amino acid sequence: CASSLGEGYYGYTF.

The V call is TRBV2, the J call TRBJ2-2, with a possible D match to TRBD2 (6 bases). The V end lost 6 bases, the J end lost 4 bases, and 15 bases lay between the germline ends. The CDR3 has 15 amino acids. From germline, CDR1 is SNHLY and CDR2 FYNNEI. The CDR3 DNA is TGTGCCAGCAGCCGGAGGGGTGAAATCACCGGGGAGCTGTTTTTT. This translates into CASSRRGEITGELFF.

This clone occurred a few times. The chain couples TRBV5-6 to TRBJ2-7; no reliable D call. The length of the CDR3 is 18 residues. Germline V gene sequence: CDR1 SGHDT, CDR2 YYEEEE. Deletions cut 1 base from V and 3 bases from J, with 23 bases between. The CDR3 is CASSLRATFAFILYEQYF. CDR3 coding DNA: TGTGCCAGCAGCTTGCGCGCTACCTTCGCTTTTATTCTCTACGAGCAGTACTTC.

The sample holds one count of this clone. The chain joins TRBV13 to TRBJ2-7, with 9 bases matching TRBD1. V lost 4 bases to trimming and J lost 6 bases; unmatched junction nucleotides: 13. CDR3 length: 16 amino acids. CDR1 PRHDT and CDR2 FYEKMQ come from the germline V gene (reference sequence). The CDR3 is CASSSTRDRAFAEQYV. CDR3 sequence (DNA): TGTGCCAGCAGCTCAACCCGGGACAGGGCTTTCGCCGAGCAGTACGTC.

The rearrangement links TRBV2 to TRBJ1-2, with D unclear. The length of the CDR3 is 13 residues. Germline V lookup: CDR1 SNHLY, CDR2 FYNNEI. V lost 8 bases to trimming and J lost 8 bases, with 18 bases between them. DNA of the CDR3: TGTGCCAGCGGGTTCGGCCGGCGGGGAGGCTACACCTTC. This translates into CASGFGRRGGYTF.

The V call is TRBV5-6, the J call TRBJ1-4, with 8 bases identical to TRBD1. This CDR3 is 15 amino acids long. The germline V gene has CDR1 SGHDT and CDR2 YYEEEE. Unmatched junction bases numbered 10, after V lost 4 bases and J lost 8 bases. The CDR3 here is CASSQRTGKREKLFF. The DNA of the CDR3 is TGTGCCAGCAGCCAAAGGACAGGGAAGAGGGAAAAACTGTTTTTT.

The chain recombines TRBV4-1 with TRBJ2-3; TRBD2 aligns across 8 bases. This CDR3 is built from 15 residues. V lost 1 base to trimming and J lost 5 bases; unmatched junction nucleotides: 5. Per germline, CDR1 MGHRA and CDR2 YSYEKL. The CDR3 bases are TGCGCCAGCAGCCAAGGGGACCTAGCGGGAGATACGCAGTATTTT. Amino acid sequence: CASSQGDLAGDTQYF.

As regards this clone: The same CDR3 is also encoded by other DNA sequences in this sample. V is TRBV19 and J is TRBJ2-7, with TRBD1 identical over 7 bases. Per the germline V gene, CDR1 is LNHDA and CDR2 is SQIVND (reference sequence). The CDR3 length is 14 residues. V lost 3 bases, J lost 1 base, and 3 bases stayed unmatched. CDR3 residues: CASSIGTASYEQYF. The CDR3 DNA follows: TGTGCCAGTAGTATTGGGACAGCTTCCTACGAGCAGTACTTC. The entire variable domain, with the rest obtained from reference TRBV19 and TRBJ2-7, is as follows: DGGITQSPKYLFRKEGQNVTLSCEQNLNHDAMYWYRQDPGQGLRLIYYSQIVNDFQKGDIAEGYSVSREKKESFPLTVTSAQKNPTAFYLCASSIGTASYEQYFGPGTRLTVT.

The chain combines TRBV30 with TRBJ2-1; tentatively, D is TRBD2 (5 bases). The CDR3 runs 11 residues. V was trimmed by 8 bases and J by 7 bases, leaving 12 bases between them. Germline-derived CDR1 and CDR2 are GTSNPN and SVGIG (reference sequence). Here the CDR3 DNA reads TGTGCCAGAGGGCAAAGGAATGAGCAGTTCTTC. Its translation is CARGQRNEQFF.

On this clone itself: This CDR3 fails to terminate in the conserved phenylalanine or tryptophan, so it likely reflects a read error. The rearrangement joins TRBV19 to TRBJ2-7; D unresolved. The V gene's germline CDR1 is LNHDA and CDR2 SQIVND (reference sequence). CDR3 length: 13 amino acids. The germline V and J ends were trimmed by 5 bases and 3 bases, with 11 bases remaining between them. CDR3 amino acids: CASSPGWGYEQYL. CDR3 in DNA: TGTGCCAGTAGTCCAGGTTGGGGCTACGAGCAGTACCTC.

The chain combines TRBV11-3 with TRBJ2-2, with 8 bases aligning to TRBD2. CDR1 and CDR2 from the germline V gene are SGHNT and YENEEA. V lost 4 bases, J lost 1 base, and 11 bases stayed unmatched. There are 18 residues in the CDR3. This CDR3 reads CASSSPITSGVNTGELFF. CDR3 DNA sequence: TGTGCCAGCAGCTCTCCCATAACTAGCGGAGTGAACACCGGGGAGCTGTTTTTT. Combining the CDR3 with reference TRBV11-3 and TRBJ2-2 gives the whole variable domain EAGVVQSPRYKIIEKKQPVAFWCNPISGHNTLYWYLQNLGQGPELLIRYENEEAVDDSQLPKDRFSAERLKGVDSTLKIQPAELGDSAVYLCASSSPITSGVNTGELFFGEGSRLTVL.

This clone was seen a single time. The chain couples TRBV7-2 to TRBJ1-2; 9 bases map to TRBD1. This CDR3 has 14 amino acids. The ends lost 3 bases at V and 6 bases at J; junction bases unmatched: 5. Germline V gene sequence: CDR1 SGHTA, CDR2 FQGNSA. The CDR3 here is CASSFSTGGDGYTF. In DNA, the CDR3 is TGTGCCAGCAGCTTTTCGACAGGGGGGGATGGCTACACCTTC.

This sequence joins TRBV6-1 and TRBJ1-2; TRBD1 matches at 9 bases. CDR3 length: 18 amino acids. V dropped 4 bases and J dropped 8; count of bases not matched to a gene: 20. Germline CDR1 reads MNHNS; CDR2 reads SASEGT. CDR3 sequence: CASSGSLDRGGLRGGYTF. The CDR3, as DNA: TGTGCCAGCAGTGGGAGCCTGGACAGGGGAGGTCTGCGTGGCGGCTACACCTTC.

The chain combines TRBV4-2 with TRBJ2-1; 8 bases match TRBD1. The CDR3 has 15 residues. V dropped 4 bases and J dropped 7; count of bases not matched to a gene: 9. From germline, CDR1 is LGHNA and CDR2 YNFKEQ. DNA of the CDR3: TGTGCCAGCAGCCCATTGGACAGGGAAGGGAATGAGCAGTTCTTC. Amino acids: CASSPLDREGNEQFF.

The rearrangement joins TRBV5-5 to TRBJ1-2, with D unresolved. The CDR3 runs to 12 residues. Germline V gives CDR1 SGHKS, CDR2 YYEKEE (reference sequence). V was shortened by 0 bases and J by 8 bases, with 8 bases between the two germline ends. The CDR3 region has the DNA TGTGCCAGCAGCTTGGATGGGAGGGGCTACACCTTC. Translation: CASSLDGRGYTF.

This clone has only a few counts. The V call is TRBV6-1, the J call TRBJ1-5; weak D call: TRBD1 (6 bases). V was shortened by 6 bases and J by 2 bases, with 11 bases between the two germline ends. This CDR3 has 14 residues. CDR1 and CDR2 from the germline V gene are MNHNS and SASEGT. Written as DNA, the CDR3 is TGTGCCAGCAGGGAGAGACAGGGCAATCAGCCCCAGCATTTT. It translates to CASRERQGNQPQHF.